This TCR beta chain stems from a study of cytomegalovirus exposure and HLA in healthy donors (dated by TCRdb to about 2017). Concerning the study at large: The 666 repertoires of the first cohort and the roughly 110 validation repertoires were produced on the same platform, according to a later analysis. The study combined high-throughput TCR immunosequencing, statistical association of individual TCRs with disease status, and machine learning to predict cytomegalovirus infection status. Besides the first cohort of about 730 subjects, a separate validation cohort made up of some 110 different subjects was used. The study aimed to test whether signatures of past pathogen exposure could be identified by cataloging public T cell receptors. The paper as a whole reports these results and caveats: The study listed 150 to 200 TCR beta chains as associated with cytomegalovirus. A later analysis had no HLA typing for the validation cohort, so co-occurrence there was scored across all 130 or so repertoires. The classifier was reported to diagnose cytomegalovirus status with high specificity and sensitivity in both the original and validation cohorts. While some public TCRs were present in many individuals, most TCR sequences turned up only very rarely across donors. A later analysis found that TCRs clustered in the first cohort also tended to co-occur in the approximately 120 validation repertoires, with 94% of cluster scores above 0. It was suggested by the authors that the approach could potentially be generalized to other disease states and immunological phenotypes. In vitro tests confirmed that a few of the cytomegalovirus-associated TCR beta chains recognize cytomegalovirus antigens.

Donors formed part of the validation cohort, which comprised over a hundred subjects and was distinct from the first cohort of under 850 subjects. Notes on this clone: Its antigen specificity is not known. No base qualities exist here, and no much larger clone lies one base off it.

Looking up the germline V gene yields CDR1 MNHNS and CDR2 SASEGT. V and J are truncated by 4 bases and 6 bases respectively, leaving an intervening sequence of 21 bases. The CDR3 spans 16 residues, from the cysteine through the phenylalanine. This entry keeps only the CDR3 DNA: 48 bases, framed from base 1. The receptor library was made with the immunoSEQ multiplex PCR assay. On the authors' methods: A statistical classification framework was built to diagnose cytomegalovirus status from the catalog of TCR beta chain sequences. The table was pulled from immuneACCESS by TCRdb, which kept in-frame rearrangements only. Such tables lose some clones; where checked, under half of the loss comes from unresolved V genes, and the rest has no known cause. That table is the source of V, J and clone size, and D and trimming were worked out from the DNA. Here the sample has hundreds of thousands of clones; 75% to 90% occur a single time. The top ten clones comprise about 0.8% of the sample.

Recombination connected TRBV6-1 to TRBJ1-2; TRBD1 is perhaps the D gene, given 6 matching bases. The clonotype originates from a woman between 18 and 30 years old in good health and CMV-seronegative. Sequenced input: PBMCs. The CDR3 reads as follows: CASSVTGSVRSNGYTF. Read as DNA, the sequence is TGTGCCAGCAGTGTCACAGGGTCAGTACGCTCTAATGGCTACACCTTC.